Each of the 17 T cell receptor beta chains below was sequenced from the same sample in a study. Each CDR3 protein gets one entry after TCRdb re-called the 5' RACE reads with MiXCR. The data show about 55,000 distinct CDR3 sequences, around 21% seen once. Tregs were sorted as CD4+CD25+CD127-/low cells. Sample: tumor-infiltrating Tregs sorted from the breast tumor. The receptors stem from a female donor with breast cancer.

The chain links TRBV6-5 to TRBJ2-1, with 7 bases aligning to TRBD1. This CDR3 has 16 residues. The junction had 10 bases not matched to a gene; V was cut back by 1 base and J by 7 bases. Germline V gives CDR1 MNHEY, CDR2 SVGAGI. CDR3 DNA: TGTGCCAGCAGTTACTTGGGCAGGGGGTCCTCGAATGAGCAGTTCTTC. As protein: CASSYLGRGSSNEQFF.

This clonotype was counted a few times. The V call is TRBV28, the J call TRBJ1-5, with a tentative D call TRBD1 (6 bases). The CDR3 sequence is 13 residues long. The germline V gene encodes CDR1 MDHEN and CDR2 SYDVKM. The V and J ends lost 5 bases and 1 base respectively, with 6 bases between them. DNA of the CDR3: TGTGCCAGCAGTGACAGGAGCAATCAGCCCCAGCATTTT. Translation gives CASSDRSNQPQHF.

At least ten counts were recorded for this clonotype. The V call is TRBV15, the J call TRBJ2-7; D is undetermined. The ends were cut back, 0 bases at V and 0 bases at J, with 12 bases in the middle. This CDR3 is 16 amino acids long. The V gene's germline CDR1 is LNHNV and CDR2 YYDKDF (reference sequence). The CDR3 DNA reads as TGTGCCACCAGCAGAGATCTCAAAGGAAACTCCTACGAGCAGTACTTC. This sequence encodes CATSRDLKGNSYEQYF.

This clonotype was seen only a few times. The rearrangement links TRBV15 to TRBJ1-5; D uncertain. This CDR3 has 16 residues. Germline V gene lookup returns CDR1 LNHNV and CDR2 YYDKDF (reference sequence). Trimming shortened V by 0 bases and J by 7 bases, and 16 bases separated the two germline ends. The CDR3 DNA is TGTGCCACCAGCAGAGAGGGAAAAGGGAAGAGGCAGCCCCAGCATTTT. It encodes CATSREGKGKRQPQHF.

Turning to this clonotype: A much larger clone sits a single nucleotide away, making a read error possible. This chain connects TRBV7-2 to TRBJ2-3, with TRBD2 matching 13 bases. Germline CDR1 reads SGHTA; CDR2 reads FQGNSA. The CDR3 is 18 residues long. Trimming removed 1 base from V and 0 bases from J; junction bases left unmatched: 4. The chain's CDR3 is CASSLVGTSGTSTDTQYF. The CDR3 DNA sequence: TGTGCCAGCAGCTTAGTAGGGACTAGCGGGACCAGCACAGATACGCAGTATTTT.

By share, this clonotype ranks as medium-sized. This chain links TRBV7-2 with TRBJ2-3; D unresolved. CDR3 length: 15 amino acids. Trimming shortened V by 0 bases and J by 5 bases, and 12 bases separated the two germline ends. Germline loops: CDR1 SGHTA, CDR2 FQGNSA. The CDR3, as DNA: TGTGCCAGCAGCTTAGCCACGGGCGTCGGAGATACGCAGTATTTT. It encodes CASSLATGVGDTQYF.

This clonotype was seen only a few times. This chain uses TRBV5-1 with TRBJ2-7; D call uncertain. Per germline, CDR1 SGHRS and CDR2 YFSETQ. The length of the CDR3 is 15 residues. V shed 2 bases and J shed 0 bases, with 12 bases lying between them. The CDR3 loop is CASSFVARASYEQYF. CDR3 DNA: TGCGCCAGCAGCTTTGTAGCAAGAGCCTCCTACGAGCAGTACTTC.

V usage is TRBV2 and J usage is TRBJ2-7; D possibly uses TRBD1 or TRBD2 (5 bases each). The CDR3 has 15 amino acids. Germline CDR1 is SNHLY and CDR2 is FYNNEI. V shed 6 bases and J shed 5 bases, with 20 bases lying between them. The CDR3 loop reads CASRDGTNIGDEQYF. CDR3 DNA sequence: TGTGCCAGCAGAGATGGGACGAACATTGGGGACGAGCAGTACTTC.

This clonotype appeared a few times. The CDR3 DNA sequence: TGTGCCAGCAGCTCGACTCTAAGCTCCTACAATGAGCAGTTCTTC. Translated: CASSSTLSSYNEQFF. This chain links TRBV5-5 with TRBJ2-1, with no clear D. CDR1 and CDR2 (germline): SGHKS, YYEKEE (reference sequence). The length of the CDR3 is 15 residues. V lost 3 bases and J lost 0, with 10 bases in between.

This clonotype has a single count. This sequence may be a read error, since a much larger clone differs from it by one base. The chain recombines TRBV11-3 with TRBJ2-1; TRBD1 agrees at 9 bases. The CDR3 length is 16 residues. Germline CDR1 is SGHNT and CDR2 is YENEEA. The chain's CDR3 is CTSSGRDREGKNEQFF. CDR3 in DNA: TGTACCAGCAGCGGGCGGGACAGGGAAGGAAAGAATGAGCAGTTCTTC. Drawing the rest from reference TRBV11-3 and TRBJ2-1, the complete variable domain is EAGVVQSPRYKIIEKKQPVAFWCNPISGHNTLYWYLQNLGQGPELLIRYENEEAVDDSQLPKDRFSAERLKGVDSTLKIQPAELGDSAVYLCTSSGRDREGKNEQFFGPGTRLTVL.

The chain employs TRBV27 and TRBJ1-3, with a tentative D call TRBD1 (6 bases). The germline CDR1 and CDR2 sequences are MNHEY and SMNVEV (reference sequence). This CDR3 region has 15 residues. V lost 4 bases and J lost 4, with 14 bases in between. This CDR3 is CASSSLQGPGNTIYF. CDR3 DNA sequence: TGTGCCAGCAGTTCCCTGCAGGGGCCCGGAAACACCATATATTTT.

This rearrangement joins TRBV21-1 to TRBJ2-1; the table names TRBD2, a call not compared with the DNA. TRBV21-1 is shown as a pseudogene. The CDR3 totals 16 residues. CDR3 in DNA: TGTGCCAGCAGCCCCTTCCGAGGGTCCCCCTACAATGAGCAGTTCTTC. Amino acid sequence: CASSPFRGSPYNEQFF.

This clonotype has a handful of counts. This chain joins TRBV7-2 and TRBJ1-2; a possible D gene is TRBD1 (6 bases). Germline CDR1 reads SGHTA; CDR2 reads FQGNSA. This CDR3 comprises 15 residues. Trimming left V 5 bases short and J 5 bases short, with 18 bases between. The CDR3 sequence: CASSLDTRGGYGYTF. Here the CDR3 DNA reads TGTGCCAGCAGCCTCGACACCCGAGGGGGTTATGGCTACACCTTC.

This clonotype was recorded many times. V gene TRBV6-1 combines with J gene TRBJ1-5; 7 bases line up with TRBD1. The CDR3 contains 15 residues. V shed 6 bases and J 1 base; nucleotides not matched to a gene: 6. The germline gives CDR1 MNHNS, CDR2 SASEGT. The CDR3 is CASRLGGVSNQPQHF. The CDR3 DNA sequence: TGTGCCAGCAGACTAGGGGGCGTCAGCAATCAGCCCCAGCATTTT.

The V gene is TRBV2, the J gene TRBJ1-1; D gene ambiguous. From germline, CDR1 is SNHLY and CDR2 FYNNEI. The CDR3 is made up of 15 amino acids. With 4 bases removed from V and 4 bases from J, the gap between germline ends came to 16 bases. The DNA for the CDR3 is TGTGCCAGCAGTGGGGAAGGACTCCGGAGCACTGAAGCTTTCTTT. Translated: CASSGEGLRSTEAFF.

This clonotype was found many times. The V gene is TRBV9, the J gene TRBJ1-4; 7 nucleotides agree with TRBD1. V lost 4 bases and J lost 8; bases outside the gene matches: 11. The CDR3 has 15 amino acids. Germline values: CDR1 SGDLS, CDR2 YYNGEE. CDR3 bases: TGTGCCAGCAGCCCCTCAGCAGGGGGAAACGAAAAACTGTTTTTT. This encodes CASSPSAGGNEKLFF.

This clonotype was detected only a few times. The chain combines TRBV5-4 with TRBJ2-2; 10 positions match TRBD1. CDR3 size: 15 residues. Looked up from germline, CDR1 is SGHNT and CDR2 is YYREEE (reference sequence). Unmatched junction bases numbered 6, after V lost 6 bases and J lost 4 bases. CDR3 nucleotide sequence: TGTGCCAGCACCGTGAGGACAGGGGGCACCGGGGAGCTGTTTTTT. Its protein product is CASTVRTGGTGELFF.